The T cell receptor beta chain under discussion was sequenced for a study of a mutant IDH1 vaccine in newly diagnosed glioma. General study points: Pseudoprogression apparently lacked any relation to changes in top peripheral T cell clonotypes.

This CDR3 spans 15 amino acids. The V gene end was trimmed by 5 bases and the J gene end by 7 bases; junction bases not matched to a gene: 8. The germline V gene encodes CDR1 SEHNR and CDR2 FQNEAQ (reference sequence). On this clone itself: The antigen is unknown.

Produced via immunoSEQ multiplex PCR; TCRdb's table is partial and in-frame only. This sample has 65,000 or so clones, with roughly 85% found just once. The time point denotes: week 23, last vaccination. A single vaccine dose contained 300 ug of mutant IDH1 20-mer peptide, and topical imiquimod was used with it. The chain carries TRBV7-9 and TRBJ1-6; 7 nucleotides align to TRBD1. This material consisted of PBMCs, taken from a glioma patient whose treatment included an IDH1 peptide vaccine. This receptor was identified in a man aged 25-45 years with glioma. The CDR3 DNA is TGTGCCAGCAGCGTAAGACAGGGAGGCAATTCACCCCTCCACTTT. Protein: CASSVRQGGNSPLHF. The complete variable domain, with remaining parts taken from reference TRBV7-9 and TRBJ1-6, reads DTGVSQNPRHKITKRGQNVTFRCDPISEHNRLYWYRQTLGQGPEFLTYFQNEAQLEKSRLLSDRFSAERPKGSFSTLEIQRTEQGDSAMYLCASSVRQGGNSPLHFGNGTRLTVT.